Included here is one T cell receptor beta chain sequence, with context. This record belongs to a study of blood T cell repertoires in COVID-19. Study in general: Italy, Spain and the United States were the sources of the convalescent and acute COVID-19 samples. Nucleic acid was either cDNA or gDNA, and it came from T cells, B-cell-depleted T cells, or PBMCs.

Per the study methods: Estimates of nucleated cell counts were drawn from the amplification of reference gene primers. Clones were sequenced by immunoSEQ multiplex PCR, and TCRdb holds only the in-frame ones, with some missing. The D gene and trimming were derived from the DNA, and the V and J assignments and clone size from that table. The sample includes 30,000 to 40,000 clones, around 87% of them seen just once. The specimen was peripheral blood. The TCR was taken from a man older than 75 with active COVID-19.

The CDR3 DNA reads as TGTGCCAGCAGCTTAAGGGGGTCAGGGAACACCATATATTTT. Translated: CASSLRGSGNTIYF. The rearrangement uses TRBV7-2 and TRBJ1-3; tentatively, D is TRBD1 (6 bases). The V and J ends lost 2 bases and 7 bases respectively, with 12 bases between them. Germline V gene data show CDR1 as SGHTA and CDR2 as FQGNSA. This CDR3 contains 14 residues.